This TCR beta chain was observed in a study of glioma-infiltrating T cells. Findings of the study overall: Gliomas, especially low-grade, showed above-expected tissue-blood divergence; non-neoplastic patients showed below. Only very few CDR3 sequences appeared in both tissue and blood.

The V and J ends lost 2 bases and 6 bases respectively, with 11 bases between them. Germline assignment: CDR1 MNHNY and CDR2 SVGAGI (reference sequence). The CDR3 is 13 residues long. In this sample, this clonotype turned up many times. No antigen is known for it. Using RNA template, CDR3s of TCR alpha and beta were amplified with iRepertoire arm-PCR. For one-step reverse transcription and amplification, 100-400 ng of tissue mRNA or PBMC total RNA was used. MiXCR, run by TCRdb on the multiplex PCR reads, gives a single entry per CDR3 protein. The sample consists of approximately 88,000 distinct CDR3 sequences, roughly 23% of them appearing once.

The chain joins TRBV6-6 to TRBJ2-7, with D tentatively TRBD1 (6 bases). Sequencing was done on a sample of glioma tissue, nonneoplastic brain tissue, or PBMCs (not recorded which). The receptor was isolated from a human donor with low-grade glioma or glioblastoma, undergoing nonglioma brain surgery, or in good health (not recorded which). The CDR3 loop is CASSYLDSLEQYF. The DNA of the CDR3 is TGTGCCAGCAGTTACCTGGACAGTCTCGAGCAGTACTTC.